One T cell receptor beta chain is described in this entry. Its antigen is undetermined. The data were taken from a study of T cell responses to AZD1222 COVID-19 vaccine. Assay: immunoSEQ multiplex PCR; the TCRdb copy retains only in-frame clones and omits some. The sample yields 150,000 to 200,000 clones, approximately 88% seen once. Findings and caveats of the study: Donors in the cohort were predominantly white British and more often female, and clonal diversity was possibly underestimated. Increases in Spike-specific TCR breadth and depth were seen after two AZD1222 doses. With dominance at 160-218 and 743-854, vaccine-associated CD4 TCRs spanned spike. Only six or seven AZD1222 recipients tested seropositive at baseline.

The germline gives CDR1 GTSNPN, CDR2 SVGIG (reference sequence). Trimming pared 2 bases from V and 5 bases from J, leaving 10 bases between. This CDR3 has 13 residues. This TCR was recovered from an adult in good health. The chain carries TRBV30 and TRBJ1-5; D remains unclear. Sequenced here: peripheral blood, sampled on day 0 of AZD1222 vaccination. Written as DNA, the CDR3 is TGTGCCTGGAGTTTGGGTGAGGATCAGCCCCAGCATTTT. Translation gives CAWSLGEDQPQHF.